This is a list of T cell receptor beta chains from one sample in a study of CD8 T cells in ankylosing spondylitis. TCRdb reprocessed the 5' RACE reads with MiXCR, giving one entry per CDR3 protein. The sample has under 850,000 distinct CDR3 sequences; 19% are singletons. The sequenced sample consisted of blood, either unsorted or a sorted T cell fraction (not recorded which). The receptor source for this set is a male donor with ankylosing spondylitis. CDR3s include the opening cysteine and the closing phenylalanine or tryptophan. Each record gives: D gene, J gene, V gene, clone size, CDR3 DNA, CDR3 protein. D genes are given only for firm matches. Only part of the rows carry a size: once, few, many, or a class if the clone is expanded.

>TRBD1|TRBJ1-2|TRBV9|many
TGTGCCAGCAGCATGGACAGGGGCTATGGCTACACCTTC
CASSMDRGYGYTF
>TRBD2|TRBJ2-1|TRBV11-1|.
TGTGCCAGCAGCTTTGGGTCTAGCGGGGGGGCGACCCTTAATGAGCAGTTCTTC
CASSFGSSGGATLNEQFF
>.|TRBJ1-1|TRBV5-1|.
TGCGCCAGCAGCAGTCAGGGATCTGAAGCTTTCTTT
CASSSQGSEAFF
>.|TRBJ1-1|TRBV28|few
TGTGCCAGCACCACCGGTGGGGGGTACACTGAAGCTTTCTTT
CASTTGGGYTEAFF
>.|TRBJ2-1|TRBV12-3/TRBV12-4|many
TGTGCCAGCAGCCCAACTCGGGGTAGCTCCTACAATGAGCAGTTCTTC
CASSPTRGSSYNEQFF
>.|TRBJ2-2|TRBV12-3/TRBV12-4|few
TGTGCCAGCAGTCCCGACTCCTCTTGGGACACCGGGGAGCTGTTTTTT
CASSPDSSWDTGELFF
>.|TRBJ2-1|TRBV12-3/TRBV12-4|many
TGTGCCAGCAGATCCCCCTTGGTCTTC
CASRSPLVF
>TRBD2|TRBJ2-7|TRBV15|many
TGTGCCACCAGCAGAGGTGAAGCGGGGGGGAGCTCCTACGAGCAGTACTTC
CATSRGEAGGSSYEQYF
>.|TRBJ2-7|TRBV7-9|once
TGTGCCAGCAGCTTACCGACCCAGGGTTACGAGCAGTACTTC
CASSLPTQGYEQYF
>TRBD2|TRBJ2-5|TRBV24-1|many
TGTGCCACCAGTGATCCCGGGGAGGGACAAGAGACCCAGTACTTC
CATSDPGEGQETQYF
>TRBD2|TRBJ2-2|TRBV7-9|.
TGTGCCAGCAGTCGAGCGGGAGGGCCGACCGGGGAGCTGTTTTTT
CASSRAGGPTGELFF
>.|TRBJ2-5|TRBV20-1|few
TGCAGTGCGTACCAGGCCTCGGGGCCCCACTTC
CSAYQASGPHF
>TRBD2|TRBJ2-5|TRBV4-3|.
TGCGCCAGCAGCCAAGATACCACTAGCGGGACCCAAGAGACCCAGTACTTC
CASSQDTTSGTQETQYF
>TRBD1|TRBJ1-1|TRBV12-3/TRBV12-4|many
TGTGCCAGCAGTTTAAGACAGGGGATGAACACTGAAGCTTTCTTT
CASSLRQGMNTEAFF
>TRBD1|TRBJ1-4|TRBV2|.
TGTGCCAGCAGGGATCTACAGGGGACTAATGAAAAACTGTTTTTT
CASRDLQGTNEKLFF
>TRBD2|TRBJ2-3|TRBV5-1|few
TGCGCCAGCAGCCAGGGACTAGCGGGGGCATCTAGCACAGATACGCAGTATTTT
CASSQGLAGASSTDTQYF